The 29 T cell receptor beta chains given below trace back to one sample, sequenced in a study of T cells in Graves' hyperthyroidism and ophthalmopathy. Amplification targeted TCR beta CDR3 regions from RNA transcripts. The HTBI primer set served for first-round RT-PCR of the TCR CDR3. TCRdb re-called the multiplex PCR reads with MiXCR, one entry per CDR3 protein. The sample lists a few hundred thousand distinct CDR3 sequences, roughly 15% occurring once. Sequenced material: blood. These receptors were collected from a woman aged 18-30 years with Graves' ophthalmopathy.

This clonotype was seen only a few times. CDR3 in amino acids: CAWSVTSGGLAQETQYF. The CDR3 DNA reads TGTGCCTGGAGTGTAACTAGCGGGGGTTTAGCACAAGAGACCCAGTACTTC. The rearrangement joins TRBV30 to TRBJ2-5, with TRBD2 identical over 11 bases. Germline CDR1 reads GTSNPN; CDR2 reads SVGIG (reference sequence). This CDR3 spans 17 amino acids. V dropped 0 bases and J dropped 2; count of bases not matched to a gene: 8.

The sample holds many counts of this clonotype. The chain combines TRBV6-1 with TRBJ2-1; 12 nucleotides line up with TRBD1. With V trimmed by 8 bases and J by 9 bases, 11 bases remained unmatched. The CDR3 covers 15 residues. CDR1 and CDR2 from the germline V gene are MNHNS and SASEGT. The CDR3 sequence is CASQLGDRGRVEQFF. DNA for the CDR3: TGTGCCAGCCAACTGGGGGACAGGGGGCGAGTTGAGCAGTTCTTC.

This clonotype was seen at least ten times. This chain joins TRBV3-1 and TRBJ2-7; unclear D gene. This CDR3 comprises 11 residues. The V and J ends lost 3 bases and 6 bases respectively, with 6 bases between them. From germline, CDR1 is LGHDT and CDR2 YNNKEL (reference sequence). The CDR3 sequence: CASSQRFEQYF. In nucleotides, the CDR3 is TGTGCCAGCAGCCAGCGGTTCGAGCAGTACTTC.

Comments on this clonotype: A read error may account for a junction end that differs from germline. The chain is built from TRBV5-1 and TRBJ1-1; a possible D gene is TRBD1 (6 bases). The CDR3 contains 17 residues. The germline CDR1 and CDR2 sequences are SGHRS and YFSETQ. CDR3 protein: CVSSNRPGVGMNTEAFF. The CDR3 DNA sequence: TGCGTCAGCAGCAACAGACCAGGGGTGGGAATGAACACTGAAGCTTTCTTT.

The rearrangement links TRBV19 to TRBJ1-5, with 9 bases lining up with TRBD1. Trimming at V came to 9 bases and at J to 3 bases, leaving 6 bases not matched to a gene. Germline loops: CDR1 LNHDA, CDR2 SQIVND (reference sequence). CDR3 length equals 14 residues. The CDR3 DNA reads TGTGCCAGCTTGGGACAGGGTCTCAATCAGCCCCAGCATTTT. Protein sequence: CASLGQGLNQPQHF.

This clonotype has just a few counts. The J gene is TRBJ2-1, the V gene TRBV9; D could derive from TRBD1 or TRBD2 (5 bases each). Trimming cost V 0 bases and J 2 bases, with 21 bases left between them. The CDR3 is 19 residues long. Germline V gives CDR1 SGDLS, CDR2 YYNGEE. This CDR3 is CASSVEALHRDGAYNEQFF. Here the CDR3 DNA reads TGTGCCAGCAGCGTAGAGGCCCTTCACCGGGACGGGGCCTACAATGAGCAGTTCTTC. The full variable domain, with the rest looked up from reference TRBV9 and TRBJ2-1, is DSGVTQTPKHLITATGQRVTLRCSPRSGDLSVYWYQQSLDQGLQFLIQYYNGEERAKGNILERFSAQQFPDLHSELNLSSLELGDSALYFCASSVEALHRDGAYNEQFFGPGTRLTVL.

This clonotype was found a few times. The chain is built from TRBV6-1 and TRBJ2-3, with no clear D. V lost 6 bases, J lost 11 bases, and 15 bases lay in between. Germline CDR1 and CDR2: MNHNS and SASEGT. CDR3 length: 12 residues. CDR3 in amino acids: CASSSAKLGQYF. The CDR3 nucleotides read TGTGCCAGCAGCTCCGCAAAATTAGGGCAGTATTTT.

The genes are TRBV27 and TRBJ1-1, with 9 bases aligning to TRBD1. The CDR3 is made up of 13 amino acids. Germline CDR1 reads MNHEY; CDR2 reads SMNVEV (reference sequence). V was pared by 6 bases and J by 5 bases, with 4 bases of the junction left unmatched. The CDR3 sequence: CASSKTGGTEAFF. CDR3 sequence (DNA): TGTGCCAGCAGCAAGACAGGGGGAACTGAAGCTTTCTTT.

The chain links TRBV12-3 or TRBV12-4 to TRBJ1-2; D may be TRBD1 (5 bases). V gave up 5 bases and J gave up 4 bases, with 11 bases separating them. The length of the CDR3 is 13 residues. The CDR3 protein is CASSPTAPYGYTF. The CDR3 DNA follows: TGTGCCAGCAGTCCGACAGCCCCCTATGGCTACACCTTC.

The CDR3 nucleotides read TGTGCCAGCGGACATCAACACCCCGAACCGACAGGGGCTAATGAAAAACTGTTTTTT. It translates to CASGHQHPEPTGANEKLFF. The chain links TRBV25-1 to TRBJ1-4; 8 positions agree with TRBD1. From germline, CDR1 is MGHDK and CDR2 SYGVNS. There are 19 residues in the CDR3. The V and J ends lost 8 bases and 3 bases, in that order; junction bases with no gene match: 20.

This clonotype was counted ten times or more. This chain uses TRBV5-5 with TRBJ1-6, with D possibly matching TRBD1 (6 bases). The CDR3 is made up of 14 amino acids. V was cut by 3 bases and J by 10 bases, with 14 bases left in between. CDR1 and CDR2 from the germline V gene are SGHKS and YYEKEE (reference sequence). The DNA of the CDR3 is TGTGCCAGCAGCTCAGGGGCGCAGGGGTCACCCCTCCACTTT. Its translation is CASSSGAQGSPLHF.

This clonotype was seen ten or more times. CDR3 DNA sequence: TGTGCCAGCACCCTCCGGACAGGGGGCCGCAATTCACCCCTCCACTTT. Translating it yields CASTLRTGGRNSPLHF. J is TRBJ1-6 and V is TRBV6-1, with TRBD1 matching over 11 bases. The CDR3 has 16 amino acids. The V gene end was trimmed by 7 bases and the J gene end by 7 bases; junction bases not matched to a gene: 9. Germline CDR1 is MNHNS and CDR2 is SASEGT.

This rearrangement joins TRBV12-3 or TRBV12-4 to TRBJ2-3; 10 bases are a match to TRBD1. This CDR3 has 15 amino acids. V was clipped by 0 bases and J by 5 bases; unmatched bases: 2. This CDR3 reads CASSLAGTGVDTQYF. The CDR3, as DNA: TGTGCCAGCAGTTTAGCCGGGACAGGGGTAGATACGCAGTATTTT.

This clonotype was detected ten times or more. The chain recombines TRBV9 with TRBJ2-7; TRBD2 aligns across 8 bases. Germline CDR1 and CDR2: SGDLS and YYNGEE. The CDR3 is made up of 14 amino acids. V lost 1 base to trimming and J lost 3 bases; unmatched junction nucleotides: 3. In DNA form, the CDR3 reads TGTGCCAGCAGCGTAACTAGCGGACTCTACGAGCAGTACTTC. Amino acid sequence: CASSVTSGLYEQYF.

This clonotype was recorded a few times. This chain joins TRBV6-1 and TRBJ2-4; 8 nucleotides match TRBD1. CDR1 and CDR2 (germline): MNHNS, SASEGT. With 5 bases clipped from V and 3 bases from J, the junction kept 12 bases outside the gene matches. The CDR3 is 17 residues long. The CDR3 sequence is CASSKAGGAAYKNIQYF. The DNA for the CDR3 is TGTGCCAGCAGTAAGGCAGGGGGCGCTGCCTACAAAAACATTCAGTACTTC.

The gene calls are TRBV2 and TRBJ2-7; D is unresolved. CDR3 length equals 14 residues. V was shortened by 7 bases and J by 4 bases, with 17 bases between the two germline ends. Germline CDR1 SNHLY, CDR2 FYNNEI. The CDR3 sequence is CASKVGHSQYEQYF. The CDR3 DNA sequence: TGTGCCAGCAAGGTGGGCCATTCGCAGTACGAGCAGTACTTC.

Many counts were recorded for this clonotype. This sequence joins TRBV7-3 and TRBJ2-3, with D possibly being TRBD1 (6 bases). Germline V gene sequence: CDR1 SGHTA, CDR2 FQGTGA. V lost 2 bases and J lost 4, with 10 bases in between. This CDR3 contains 14 residues. CDR3 nucleotide sequence: TGTGCCAGCAGCTTACTGGGACACTCAGATACGCAGTATTTT. As protein: CASSLLGHSDTQYF. Combining the CDR3 with reference TRBV7-3 and TRBJ2-3 gives the whole variable domain GAGVSQTPSNKVTEKGKYVELRCDPISGHTALYWYRQSLGQGPEFLIYFQGTGAADDSGLPNDRFFAVRPEGSVSTLKIQRTERGDSAVYLCASSLLGHSDTQYFGPGTRLTVL.

This chain connects TRBV19 to TRBJ1-1, with 7 bases lining up with TRBD1. Trimming at V came to 10 bases and at J to 1 base, leaving 9 bases not matched to a gene. The CDR3 length is 14 residues. Looked up from germline, CDR1 is LNHDA and CDR2 is SQIVND (reference sequence). CDR3 sequence reads: CATKTGSPNTEAFF. The CDR3 DNA reads TGTGCCACCAAGACAGGGAGCCCGAACACTGAAGCTTTCTTT.

Details on this clonotype: This may come from a read error, since a much larger clone is one base off. V and J are TRBV3-1 and TRBJ2-3; 8 nucleotides align to TRBD1. The CDR3 totals 16 residues. Germline V gives CDR1 LGHDT, CDR2 YNNKEL (reference sequence). V shed 3 bases and J 11 bases; nucleotides not matched to a gene: 16. The CDR3 sequence: CASSHLDRASLGMQYF. The DNA of the CDR3 is TGTGCCAGCAGCCACCTGGACAGGGCCAGTCTGGGTATGCAGTATTTT.

This clonotype turned up a few times. This chain uses TRBV5-8 with TRBJ2-2; no clear D. V was clipped by 4 bases and J by 3 bases, with 16 bases between them. The CDR3 consists of 16 residues. The germline gives CDR1 SGHTS, CDR2 YDEGEE. The CDR3 DNA reads as TGTGCCAGCAGCCCCCGGTTCACGAAAGACACCGGGGAGCTGTTTTTT. Translating it yields CASSPRFTKDTGELFF.

This clonotype was recorded many times. The chain employs TRBV6-2 or TRBV6-3 and TRBJ1-1; tentatively, D is TRBD1 (6 bases). CDR1 and CDR2 (germline): MNHEY, SVGEGT. This CDR3 is built from 15 residues. The ends were cut back, 5 bases at V and 4 bases at J, with 17 bases in the middle. The CDR3 region is CASSRTGTLATEAFF. The CDR3 coding sequence is TGTGCCAGCAGTCGTACCGGGACACTGGCCACTGAAGCTTTCTTT.

This clonotype has just a few counts. V gene TRBV7-8 combines with J gene TRBJ2-7, with 14 bases aligning to TRBD2. The CDR3 length is 17 residues. Trimming at V came to 5 bases and at J to 2 bases, leaving 8 bases not matched to a gene. The germline V gene encodes CDR1 SGHVS and CDR2 FQNEAQ. The CDR3: CASSTRLAGGPTYEQYF. The CDR3 nucleotides read TGTGCCAGCAGCACCCGACTAGCGGGAGGGCCCACCTACGAGCAGTACTTC.

This clonotype has a count of ten or more. The chain carries TRBV6-1 and TRBJ2-2; D unresolved. This CDR3 is 13 amino acids long. Trimming stripped 6 bases from V and 4 bases from J, with 9 bases between. Germline V gives CDR1 MNHNS, CDR2 SASEGT. Here the CDR3 reads CASRRRATGELFF. The CDR3 coding sequence is TGTGCCAGCAGACGTAGGGCCACCGGGGAGCTGTTTTTT.

The chain employs TRBV19 and TRBJ2-2, with 7 bases matching TRBD2. Losses at the gene ends were 6 bases for V and 1 base for J; bases not matched to a gene: 11. Germline V gene lookup returns CDR1 LNHDA and CDR2 SQIVND (reference sequence). The CDR3 consists of 17 residues. The CDR3 sequence: CASRIRGTIRNTGELFF. The CDR3 nucleotides read TGTGCCAGTAGGATACGAGGGACTATAAGGAACACCGGGGAGCTGTTTTTT.

This clonotype was recorded many times. The chain carries TRBV18 and TRBJ1-2; 8 bases are a match to TRBD1. The ends lost 2 bases at V and 7 bases at J; junction bases unmatched: 6. In germline, CDR1 is KGHSH, CDR2 LQKENI. The CDR3 is 14 amino acids. This CDR3 is CASSPGAGGIGYTF. In DNA form, the CDR3 reads TGTGCCAGCTCACCAGGGGCAGGGGGCATTGGCTACACCTTC.

In its sample, this clonotype was seen many times. The gene calls are TRBV20-1 and TRBJ2-3; the match to TRBD2 covers 14 bases. The CDR3 covers 17 residues. V was pared by 0 bases and J by 4 bases, with 6 bases of the junction left unmatched. The germline CDR1 and CDR2 sequences are DFQATT and SNEGSKA (reference sequence). CDR3 residues: CSARDWGTSGSSDTQYF. DNA of the CDR3: TGCAGTGCTAGAGATTGGGGGACTAGCGGGAGTTCAGATACGCAGTATTTT.

V gene TRBV5-5 combines with J gene TRBJ1-1; TRBD1 matches 7 bases. Unmatched junction bases numbered 11, after V lost 2 bases and J lost 4 bases. This CDR3 comprises 16 residues. Germline CDR1 SGHKS, CDR2 YYEKEE (reference sequence). The CDR3 sequence is CASSFEISRGGTEAFF. In DNA form, the CDR3 reads TGTGCCAGCAGCTTCGAGATTTCCAGGGGGGGCACTGAAGCTTTCTTT.

This clonotype was seen a few times. The V call is TRBV19, the J call TRBJ2-5; TRBD1 is a possible D gene (6 bases). CDR3 size: 15 residues. The V end was cut by 1 base, the J end by 2 bases, with 11 bases between. From germline, CDR1 is LNHDA and CDR2 SQIVND (reference sequence). The CDR3 DNA follows: TGTGCCAGTAGTATAGCGGCAGGGGTTCAAGAGACCCAGTACTTC. Protein: CASSIAAGVQETQYF.

The chain uses TRBV7-9 and TRBJ2-7; D is possibly TRBD2 (5 bases). Germline loops: CDR1 SEHNR, CDR2 FQNEAQ (reference sequence). The CDR3 totals 14 residues. V was trimmed by 3 bases and J by 2 bases, leaving 11 bases between them. This CDR3 is CASSLLRDPYEQYF. In DNA form, the CDR3 reads TGTGCCAGCAGCTTGCTACGGGATCCCTACGAGCAGTACTTC.